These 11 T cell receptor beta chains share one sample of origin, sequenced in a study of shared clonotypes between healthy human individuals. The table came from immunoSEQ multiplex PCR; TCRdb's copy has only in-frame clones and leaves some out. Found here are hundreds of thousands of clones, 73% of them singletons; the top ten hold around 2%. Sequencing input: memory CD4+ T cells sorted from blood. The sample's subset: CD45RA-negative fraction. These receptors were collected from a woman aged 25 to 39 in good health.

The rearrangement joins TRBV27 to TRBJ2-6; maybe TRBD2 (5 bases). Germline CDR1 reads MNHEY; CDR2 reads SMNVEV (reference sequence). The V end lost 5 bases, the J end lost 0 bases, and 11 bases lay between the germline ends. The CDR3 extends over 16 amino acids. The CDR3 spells CASSPRGPSGANVLTF. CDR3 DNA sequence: TGTGCCAGCAGTCCCCGAGGGCCCTCTGGGGCCAACGTCCTGACTTTC.

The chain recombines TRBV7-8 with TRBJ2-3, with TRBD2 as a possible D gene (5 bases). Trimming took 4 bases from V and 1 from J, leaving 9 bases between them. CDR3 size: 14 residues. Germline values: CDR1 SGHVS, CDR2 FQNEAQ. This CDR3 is CASSSLGGTDTQYF. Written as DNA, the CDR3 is TGTGCCAGCAGCTCCCTCGGGGGCACAGATACGCAGTATTTT. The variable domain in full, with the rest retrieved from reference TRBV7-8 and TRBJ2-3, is GAGVSQSPRYKVAKRGQDVALRCDPISGHVSLFWYQQALGQGPEFLTYFQNEAQLDKSGLPSDRFFAERPEGSVSTLKIQRTQQEDSAVYLCASSSLGGTDTQYFGPGTRLTVL.

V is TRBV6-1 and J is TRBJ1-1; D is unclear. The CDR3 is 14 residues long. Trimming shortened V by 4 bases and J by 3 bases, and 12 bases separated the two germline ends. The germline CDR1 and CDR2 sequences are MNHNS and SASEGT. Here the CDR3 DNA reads TGTGCCAGCAGTGTCAGGAGTGGAGACACTGAAGCTTTCTTT. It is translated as CASSVRSGDTEAFF.

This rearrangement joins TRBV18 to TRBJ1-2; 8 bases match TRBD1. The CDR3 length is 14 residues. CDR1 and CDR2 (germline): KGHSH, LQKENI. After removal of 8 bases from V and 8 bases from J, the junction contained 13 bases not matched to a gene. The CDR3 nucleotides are TGTGCCAGCACCACCGGGACAGGCTTTGTGGGCTACACCTTC. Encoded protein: CASTTGTGFVGYTF.

Here the CDR3 reads CASSQGRVLNEQYF. For the CDR3, the DNA is TGTGCCAGCAGCCAAGGTCGGGTTCTAAACGAGCAGTACTTC. The genes are TRBV14 and TRBJ2-7; D gene uncertain. CDR3 length: 14 amino acids. Deletions cut 1 base from V and 5 bases from J, with 12 bases between. Per the germline V gene, CDR1 is SGHDN and CDR2 is FVKESK.

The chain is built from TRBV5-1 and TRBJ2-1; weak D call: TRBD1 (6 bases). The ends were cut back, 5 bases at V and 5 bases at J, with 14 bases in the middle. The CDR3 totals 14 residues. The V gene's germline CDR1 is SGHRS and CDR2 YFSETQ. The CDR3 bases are TGCGCCAGCAGTCAGGGGAGCGGAAACAATGAGCAGTTCTTC. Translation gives CASSQGSGNNEQFF. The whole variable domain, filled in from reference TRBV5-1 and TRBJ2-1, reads KAGVTQTPRYLIKTRGQQVTLSCSPISGHRSVSWYQQTPGQGLQFLFEYFSETQRNKGNFPGRFSGRQFSNSRSEMNVSTLELGDSALYLCASSQGSGNNEQFFGPGTRLTVL.

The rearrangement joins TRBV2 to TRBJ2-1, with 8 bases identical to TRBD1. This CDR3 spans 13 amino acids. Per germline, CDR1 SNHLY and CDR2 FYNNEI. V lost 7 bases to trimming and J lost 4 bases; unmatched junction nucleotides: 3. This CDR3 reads CASTGQGYNEQFF. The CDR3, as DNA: TGTGCCAGCACCGGACAGGGTTACAATGAGCAGTTCTTC.

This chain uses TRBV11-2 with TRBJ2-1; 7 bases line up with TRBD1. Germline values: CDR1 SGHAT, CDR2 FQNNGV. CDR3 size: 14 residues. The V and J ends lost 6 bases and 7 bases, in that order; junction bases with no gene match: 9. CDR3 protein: CASRRQGWSNEQFF. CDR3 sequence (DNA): TGTGCCAGCAGAAGACAGGGATGGTCAAATGAGCAGTTCTTC.

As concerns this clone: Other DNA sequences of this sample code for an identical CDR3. The CDR3 sequence: CSASQETQYF. CDR3 nucleotide sequence: TGCAGTGCGAGTCAAGAGACCCAGTACTTC. This chain links TRBV20-1 with TRBJ2-5, with D unresolved. The CDR3 contains 10 residues. Germline V gene sequence: CDR1 DFQATT, CDR2 SNEGSKA (reference sequence). V lost 6 bases to trimming and J lost 2 bases, with 4 bases between them.

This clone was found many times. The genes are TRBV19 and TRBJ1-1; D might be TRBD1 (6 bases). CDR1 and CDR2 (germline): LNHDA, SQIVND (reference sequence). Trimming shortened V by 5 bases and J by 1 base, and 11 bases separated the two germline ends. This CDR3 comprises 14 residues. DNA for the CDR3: TGTGCCAGTAGTTCCGGGGGACAGAACACTGAAGCTTTCTTT. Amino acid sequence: CASSSGGQNTEAFF.

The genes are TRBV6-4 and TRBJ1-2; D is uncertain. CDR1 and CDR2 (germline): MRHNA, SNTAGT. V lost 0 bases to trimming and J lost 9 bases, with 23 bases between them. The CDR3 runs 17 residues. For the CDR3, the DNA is TGTGCCAGCAGTGACTCGGACTGGTCAGCTTCACCTGTGAGCTACACCTTC. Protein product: CASSDSDWSASPVSYTF.